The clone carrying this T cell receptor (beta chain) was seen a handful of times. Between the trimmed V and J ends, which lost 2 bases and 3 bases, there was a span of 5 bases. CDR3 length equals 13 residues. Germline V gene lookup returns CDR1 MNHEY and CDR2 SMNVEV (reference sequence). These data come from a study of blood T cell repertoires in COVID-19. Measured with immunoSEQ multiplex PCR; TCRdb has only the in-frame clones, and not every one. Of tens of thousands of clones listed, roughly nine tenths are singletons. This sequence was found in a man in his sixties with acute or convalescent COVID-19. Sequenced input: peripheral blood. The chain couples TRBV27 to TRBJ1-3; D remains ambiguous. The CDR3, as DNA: TGTGCCAGCAGTTTAGAGGGTGGAAACACCATATATTTT. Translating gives CASSLEGGNTIYF.